This T cell receptor (beta chain) was identified during a study of regulatory T cells. Study-level points and caveats: Hydrophobic residues at CDR3 positions 6 and 7 were enriched in conventional CD4+ T cells of CD3G-deficient patients. Regulatory T cells showed the strongest V-J pair restriction and V/J gene skewing among patient repertoires.

The CDR3 runs 17 residues. The V gene end was trimmed by 4 bases and the J gene end by 0 bases; junction bases not matched to a gene: 2. Germline CDR1 SGDLS, CDR2 YYNGEE. As to this clone: What it binds is unknown.

CD4+ cells were sorted into CD25-high CD127-low regulatory cells and CD25-low CD127-high conventional cells. The PCR used 52 TRBV and 13 TRBJ primers. Some clones are missing from TCRdb's copy, which holds only in-frame ones; the method was immunoSEQ multiplex PCR. The profile shows around 16,000 clones, roughly 88% of them singletons. The clonotype comes from a person in their twenties or thirties with CD3G deficiency. Sequences were obtained from conventional CD4+ T cells sorted from blood. The rearrangement links TRBV9 to TRBJ2-1; 15 bases line up with TRBD2. CDR3 in DNA: TGTGCCAGCAGCATGGGACTAGCGGGGGGCTCCTACAATGAGCAGTTCTTC. Translating it yields CASSMGLAGGSYNEQFF.